This T cell receptor (beta chain) emerged from a study of cytomegalovirus exposure and HLA in healthy donors. Broader study findings: Whilst most TCR sequences proved rare, a subset of public TCRs occurred across many donors. Under in vitro conditions, a few CMV-associated chains were confirmed as specific for CMV antigens.

TCRdb keeps only in-frame clones here, not all; method: immunoSEQ multiplex PCR. This table holds about 66,000 clones, roughly 96% found once. Germline lookup yields CDR1 LNHDA and CDR2 SQIVND (reference sequence). The CDR3 totals 17 residues. V trimming: 3 bases; J trimming: 5 bases; junction bases outside the gene matches: 12. Concerning this clone: Its antigen remains unknown.

Sequenced input: PBMCs. The chain links TRBV19 to TRBJ2-1; 8 bases match TRBD2. This receptor was taken from a man younger than 30 in good health and CMV-seronegative. The CDR3 here is CASSIIVSSGRNNEQFF. In DNA form, the CDR3 reads TGTGCCAGTAGTATCATCGTTTCTAGCGGGCGCAACAATGAGCAGTTCTTC.